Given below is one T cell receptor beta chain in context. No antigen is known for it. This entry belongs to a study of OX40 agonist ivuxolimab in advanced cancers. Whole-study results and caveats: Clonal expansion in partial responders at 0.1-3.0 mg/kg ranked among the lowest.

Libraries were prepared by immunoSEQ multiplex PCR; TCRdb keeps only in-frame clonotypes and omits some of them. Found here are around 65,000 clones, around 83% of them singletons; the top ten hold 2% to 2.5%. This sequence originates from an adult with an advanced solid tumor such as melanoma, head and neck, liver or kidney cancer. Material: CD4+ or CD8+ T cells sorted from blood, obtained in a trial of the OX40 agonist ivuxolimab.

CDR3 sequence (DNA): TGTGCCAGCAGACTTACAGGGGGAAGGTACAATGAGCAGTTCTTC. This gives the protein CASRLTGGRYNEQFF. V usage is TRBV14 and J usage is TRBJ2-1; 8 nucleotides line up with TRBD1. The trim removed 6 bases at V and 4 bases at J, leaving 8 bases unmatched. The CDR3 has 15 amino acids. The germline V gene has CDR1 SGHDN and CDR2 FVKESK.